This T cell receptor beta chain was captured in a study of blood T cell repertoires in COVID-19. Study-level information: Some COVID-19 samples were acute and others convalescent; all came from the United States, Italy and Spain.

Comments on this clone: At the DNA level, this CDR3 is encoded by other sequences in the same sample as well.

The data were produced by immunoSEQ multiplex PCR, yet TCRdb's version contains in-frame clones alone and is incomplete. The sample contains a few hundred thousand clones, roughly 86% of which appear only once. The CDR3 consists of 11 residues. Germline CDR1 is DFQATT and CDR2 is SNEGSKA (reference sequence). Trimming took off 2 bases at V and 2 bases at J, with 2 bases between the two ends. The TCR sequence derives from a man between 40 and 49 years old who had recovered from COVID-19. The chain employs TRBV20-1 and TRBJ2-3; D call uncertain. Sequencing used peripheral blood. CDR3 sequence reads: CSARLTDTQYF. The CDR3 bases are TGCAGTGCTAGACTCACAGATACGCAGTATTTT.